In its sample, the clone carrying this TCR beta chain was seen many times. What it binds is unknown. The data derive from a study of T-cell memory formation after mild COVID-19. Across the study: Most TCR clusters belonged to a single donor.

V gave up 4 bases and J gave up 4 bases, with 14 bases separating them. CDR1 and CDR2 (germline): SGHTA, FQGNSA. The CDR3 sequence is 14 residues long. Findings of the study overall: Clones that contracted from day 15 to 85 were balanced CD4/CD8, while later expanders leaned CD4+. Clones from the second wave (peaking day 37) had unconfirmed SARS-CoV-2 specificity.

After 5'RACE with constant-segment primers, TCR alpha and TCR beta cDNA libraries carrying sample barcodes and UMIs were obtained. Each CDR3 protein is one row after TCRdb ran MiXCR on the 5' RACE reads. The sample lists about 260,000 distinct CDR3 sequences; around 16% were seen once. The origin of this receptor is a man aged 18 to 30 who had mild COVID-19 (a few samples of this study predate the infection). Cell type and time point are not known. The chain carries TRBV7-2 and TRBJ2-7, with D possibly being TRBD2 (5 bases). The specimen was PBMCs or a T cell subset sorted from them (not recorded which). CDR3 DNA sequence: TGTGCCAGCAGCTATAGGCCCCGGGGTTACGAGCAGTACTTC. It specifies CASSYRPRGYEQYF.